Shown below are 10 T cell receptor beta chains from a single sample sequenced in a study of shared clonotypes between healthy human individuals. CD45RO-negative, CCR7-positively selected cells formed the naive CD8 fraction, excluding terminally differentiated effector memory CD45RA+ cells. Profiling relied on immunoSEQ multiplex PCR, and the TCRdb table lists in-frame clones only, not all of them. The sample gives about 750,000 clones, around 92% of which show up once; about 24% is in the top ten. The sample consisted of naive CD8+ T cells sorted from blood. The source of these receptors is a man in his thirties or forties in good health.

This sequence joins TRBV5-1 and TRBJ1-1; 8 bases line up with TRBD1. This CDR3 spans 13 amino acids. Germline lookup yields CDR1 SGHRS and CDR2 YFSETQ. After removal of 2 bases from V and 7 bases from J, the junction contained 4 bases not matched to a gene. CDR3 sequence: CASSLGQGHEAFF. DNA of the CDR3: TGCGCCAGCAGCTTAGGACAGGGTCATGAAGCTTTCTTT.

The gene calls are TRBV7-8 and TRBJ2-7; D not certain. This CDR3 has 16 residues. The germline V gene has CDR1 SGHVS and CDR2 FQNEAQ. V lost 5 bases to trimming and J lost 2 bases, with 19 bases between them. The CDR3 nucleotides read TGTGCCAGCAGCCCAGAGGTTCCAAACCGGACCTACGAGCAGTACTTC. Protein sequence: CASSPEVPNRTYEQYF. The whole variable domain, remainder taken from reference TRBV7-8 and TRBJ2-7, is GAGVSQSPRYKVAKRGQDVALRCDPISGHVSLFWYQQALGQGPEFLTYFQNEAQLDKSGLPSDRFFAERPEGSVSTLKIQRTQQEDSAVYLCASSPEVPNRTYEQYFGPGTRLTVT.

V gene TRBV15 combines with J gene TRBJ1-1; a weak D match, TRBD1 (5 bases). From germline, CDR1 is LNHNV and CDR2 YYDKDF (reference sequence). CDR3 length equals 14 residues. Deletions cut 5 bases from V and 5 bases from J, with 15 bases between. CDR3 amino acids: CATSRWDPGTEAFF. CDR3 in DNA: TGTGCCACCAGCCGGTGGGACCCTGGTACTGAAGCTTTCTTT.

The V gene is TRBV4-1, the J gene TRBJ2-1, with TRBD2 matching over 10 bases. This CDR3 comprises 15 residues. Germline V gives CDR1 MGHRA, CDR2 YSYEKL. Unmatched junction bases numbered 2, after V lost 4 bases and J lost 2 bases. In nucleotides, the CDR3 is TGCGCCAGCAGCCCAGGGACTAGCGCCTACAATGAGCAGTTCTTC. Protein: CASSPGTSAYNEQFF.

This chain uses TRBV25-1 with TRBJ2-2, with 9 bases fitting TRBD1. Germline CDR1 and CDR2: MGHDK and SYGVNS. V dropped 11 bases and J dropped 6; count of bases not matched to a gene: 7. The CDR3 has 13 amino acids. The DNA of the CDR3 is TGTGCCGCGGGGACAGGGTGGGCCGGGGAGCTGTTTTTT. Protein sequence: CAAGTGWAGELFF.

In this sample, this clone turned up once. This rearrangement joins TRBV7-8 to TRBJ2-2; D not certain. This CDR3 is built from 12 residues. Trimming left V 1 base short and J 5 bases short, with 2 bases between. Germline lookup yields CDR1 SGHVS and CDR2 FQNEAQ. The CDR3 spells CASSLGTGELFF. The CDR3 region has the DNA TGTGCCAGCAGCTTAGGGACCGGGGAGCTGTTTTTT.

CDR3 sequence: CASSGTGASYEQYF. The CDR3 coding sequence is TGTGCCAGTAGCGGGACAGGGGCGTCCTACGAGCAGTACTTC. The chain joins TRBV19 to TRBJ2-7, with 10 bases aligning to TRBD1. In germline, CDR1 is LNHDA, CDR2 SQIVND (reference sequence). V shed 6 bases, J shed 1 base, and the junction held 3 bases outside the gene matches. The CDR3 loop spans 14 amino acids.

The V call is TRBV27, the J call TRBJ2-7; D may be TRBD1 (6 bases). The V end lost 3 bases, the J end lost 6 bases, and 15 bases lay between the germline ends. In germline, CDR1 is MNHEY, CDR2 SMNVEV (reference sequence). There are 14 residues in the CDR3. CDR3 DNA sequence: TGTGCCAGCAGTTTCTCCTCGCCAGGGGCCGAGCAGTACTTC. It is translated as CASSFSSPGAEQYF.

This clone turned up a few times. A read error is the likely source, as a far larger clone sits one nucleotide away. The V gene is TRBV28, the J gene TRBJ2-7; D could derive from TRBD1 or TRBD2 (5 bases each). CDR3 length: 14 amino acids. Trimming stripped 6 bases from V and 0 bases from J, with 12 bases between. The germline gives CDR1 MDHEN, CDR2 SYDVKM. CDR3 sequence: CASSPGDRSYEQYF. The DNA of the CDR3 is TGTGCCAGCAGCCCCGGGGACCGCTCCTACGAGCAGTACTTC.

The J gene is TRBJ2-2, the V gene TRBV11-2, with D perhaps assigned TRBD1 or TRBD2 (5 bases each). The CDR3 extends over 14 amino acids. Germline V gene sequence: CDR1 SGHAT, CDR2 FQNNGV. The V end lost 4 bases, the J end lost 0 bases, and 6 bases lay between the germline ends. The CDR3 sequence: CASSWGPNTGELFF. In DNA, the CDR3 is TGTGCCAGCAGCTGGGGACCGAACACCGGGGAGCTGTTTTTT.